The rows below give T cell receptor beta chains drawn from one sample of a study of blood T cells in healthy people across ages. TCRdb re-called the 5' RACE reads through MiXCR, storing one row per CDR3 protein. The sample records 600,000 to 900,000 distinct CDR3 sequences, roughly 25% being singletons. This sample also appeared in a second study, on T cells of mothers and their children.

The sequenced sample was blood. The receptors originated from a boy aged 10-17 years in good health. CDR3s include the opening cysteine and the closing phenylalanine or tryptophan.

v_call: TRBV11-2; cdr3_aa: CASSLDRGHEAFF
v_call: TRBV28; cdr3_aa: CASSSSGGARETQYF
v_call: TRBV6-6; cdr3_aa: CASSREDTQYF
v_call: TRBV5-1; cdr3_aa: CASNRGLAGGETQYF
v_call: TRBV10-3; cdr3_aa: CAITPTGGNSPLHF
v_call: TRBV3-1; cdr3_aa: CASSLRRTGEDEQYF
v_call: TRBV7-8; cdr3_aa: CASSPYLASGGAYNEQFF
v_call: TRBV13; cdr3_aa: CASSLGGGPFAYEQYF
v_call: TRBV19; cdr3_aa: CASTLGPGLTYEQYF
v_call: TRBV18; cdr3_aa: CASAGQPNEKLFF